The T cell receptor (beta chain) described here comes from a study of blood T cell repertoires in COVID-19. CDR3 size: 14 residues. CDR1 and CDR2 (germline): GTSNPN, SVGIG (reference sequence). Losses at the gene ends were 3 bases for V and 5 bases for J; bases not matched to a gene: 7. Original processing notes: Estimation of nucleated cell counts was performed using reference gene primer amplification. TCRdb keeps only in-frame clones here, not all; method: immunoSEQ multiplex PCR. V and J calls and clone size follow that table, whereas D and trimming were derived from the DNA. Here the sample spans approximately 360,000 clones, about four fifths being singletons.

The receptor's source is a woman between 45 and 60 years old who had recovered from COVID-19. The V and J genes are TRBV30 and TRBJ1-5; 7 bases line up with TRBD1. Input material: PBMCs or T cells enriched from blood (not recorded which). The CDR3, as DNA: TGTGCCTGGAGAGAACAGGGGACGTATCAGCCCCAGCATTTT. It yields the protein CAWREQGTYQPQHF.